In its sample, the clone carrying this TCR beta chain was seen once. This sample is part of a study of cytomegalovirus exposure and HLA in healthy donors. The PCR had 60 Vbeta and 13 Jbeta primers. Clones were sequenced by immunoSEQ multiplex PCR, and TCRdb holds only the in-frame ones, with some missing. The data show 60,000 to 90,000 clones, roughly 67% seen once. The V end was cut by 6 bases, the J end by 4 bases, with 16 bases between. CDR1 is SQVTM, CDR2 ANQGSEA, per germline. The CDR3 is 14 residues long. Specimen: PBMCs. This clonotype originated in a man aged 40-49 years in good health and CMV-seropositive. V usage is TRBV29-1 and J usage is TRBJ2-1; TRBD1 might be the D (6 bases). CDR3 nucleotides: TGCAGCGTCCCATTGGGGGCTTCATACAATGAGCAGTTCTTC. Its protein is CSVPLGASYNEQFF.